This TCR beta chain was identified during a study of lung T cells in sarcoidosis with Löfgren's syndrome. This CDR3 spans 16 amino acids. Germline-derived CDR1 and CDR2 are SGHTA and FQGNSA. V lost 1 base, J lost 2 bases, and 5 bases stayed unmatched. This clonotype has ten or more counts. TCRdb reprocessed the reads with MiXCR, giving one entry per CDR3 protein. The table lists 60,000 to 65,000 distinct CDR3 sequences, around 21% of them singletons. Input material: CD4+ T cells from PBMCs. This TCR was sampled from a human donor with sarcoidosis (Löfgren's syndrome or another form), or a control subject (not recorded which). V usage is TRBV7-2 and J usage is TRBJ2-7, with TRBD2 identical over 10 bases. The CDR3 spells CASSLVPAGGTYEQYF. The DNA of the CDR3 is TGTGCCAGCAGCTTAGTTCCAGCGGGAGGGACCTACGAGCAGTACTTC.